This T cell receptor (beta chain) was obtained from a study of a mutant IDH1 vaccine in newly diagnosed glioma. Study-wide context: Previous care, which was radiotherapy, temozolomide, or both, most often involved both. At week 47 came visit V13, while visit V12 had come at week 35. Notes on the study in general: Any relationship between pseudoprogression and changes in top peripheral T cell clonotypes seemed absent.

Time point of the sample: week 35, safety follow-up. Doses of 300 ug of mutant IDH1 20-mer peptide were given with topical imiquimod. New WHO grade 3 or 4 IDH1-mutant, ATRX-lost astrocytomas were present in all donors. This clone was detected a few times. Its antigen remains unidentified. The CDR3 runs to 16 residues. Trimming left V 0 bases short and J 4 bases short, with 15 bases between. The repertoire was sequenced with immunoSEQ multiplex PCR; TCRdb's copy has only in-frame clones and lacks some. The table has around 70,000 clones, roughly 80% seen once; the top ten hold over 9.5%. The chain links TRBV23-1 to TRBJ1-1; D is unclear. TRBV23-1 is placed among ORFs of uncertain function. This specimen consisted of PBMCs, obtained from a glioma patient whose treatment included an IDH1 peptide vaccine. This TCR came from a man between 18 and 35 years old with glioma. The CDR3 DNA sequence: TGCGCCAGCAGTCAATCCCGAGGGAGGGTTGGCACTGAAGCTTTCTTT. Protein: CASSQSRGRVGTEAFF.